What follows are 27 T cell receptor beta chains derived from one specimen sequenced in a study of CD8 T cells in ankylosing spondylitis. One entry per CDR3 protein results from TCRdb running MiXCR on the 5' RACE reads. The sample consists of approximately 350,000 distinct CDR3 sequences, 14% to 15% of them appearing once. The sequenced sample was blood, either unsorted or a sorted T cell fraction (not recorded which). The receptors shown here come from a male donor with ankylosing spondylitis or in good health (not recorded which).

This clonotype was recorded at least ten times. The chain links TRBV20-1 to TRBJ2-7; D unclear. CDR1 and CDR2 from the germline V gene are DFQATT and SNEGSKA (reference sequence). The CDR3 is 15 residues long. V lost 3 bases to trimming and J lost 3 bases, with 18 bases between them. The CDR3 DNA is TGCAGTGCTAGTACGGACGGACCTCAGAGCTACGAGCAGTACTTC. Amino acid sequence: CSASTDGPQSYEQYF.

This CDR3 is CATSDGRLADQDTQYF. In nucleotides, the CDR3 is TGTGCCACCAGTGACGGAAGACTAGCGGATCAAGATACGCAGTATTTT. The chain combines TRBV24-1 with TRBJ2-3; 9 bases agree with TRBD2. This CDR3 has 16 amino acids. Losses at the gene ends were 4 bases for V and 5 bases for J; bases not matched to a gene: 9. Germline CDR1 is KGHDR and CDR2 is SFDVKD.

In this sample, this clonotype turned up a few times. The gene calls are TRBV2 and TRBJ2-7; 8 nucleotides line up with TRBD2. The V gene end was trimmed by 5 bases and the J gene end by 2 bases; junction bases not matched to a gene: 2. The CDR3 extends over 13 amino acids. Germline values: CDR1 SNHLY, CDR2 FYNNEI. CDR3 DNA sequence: TGTGCCAGCAGTCGGCGGGGGGCCTACGAGCAGTACTTC. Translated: CASSRRGAYEQYF. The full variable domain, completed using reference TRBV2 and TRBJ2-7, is EPEVTQTPSHQVTQMGQEVILRCVPISNHLYFYWYRQILGQKVEFLVSFYNNEISEKSEIFDDQFSVERPDGSNFTLKIRSTKLEDSAMYFCASSRRGAYEQYFGPGTRLTVT.

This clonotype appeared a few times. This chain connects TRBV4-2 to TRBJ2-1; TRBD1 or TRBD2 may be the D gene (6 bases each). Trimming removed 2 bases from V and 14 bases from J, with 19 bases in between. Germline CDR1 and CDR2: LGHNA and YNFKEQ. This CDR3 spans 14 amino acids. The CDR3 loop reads CASSQPGAGTSEFF. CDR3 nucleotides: TGTGCCAGCAGCCAACCGGGGGCCGGGACTTCTGAGTTCTTC.

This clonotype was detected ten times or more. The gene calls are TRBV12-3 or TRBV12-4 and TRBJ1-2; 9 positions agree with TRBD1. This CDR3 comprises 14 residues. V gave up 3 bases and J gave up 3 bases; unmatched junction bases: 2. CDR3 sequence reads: CASSFRQGDYGYTF. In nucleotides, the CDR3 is TGTGCCAGCAGTTTTAGACAGGGGGACTATGGCTACACCTTC.

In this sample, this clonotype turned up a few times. The DNA of the CDR3 is TGTGCCAGCAGGGACCTGCTTGGCTATGGCTACACCTTC. Its translation is CASRDLLGYGYTF. The chain combines TRBV6-1 with TRBJ1-2; D gene unclear. V lost 6 bases and J 4 bases, leaving 12 bases between the germline ends. Germline values: CDR1 MNHNS, CDR2 SASEGT. CDR3 length: 13 amino acids.

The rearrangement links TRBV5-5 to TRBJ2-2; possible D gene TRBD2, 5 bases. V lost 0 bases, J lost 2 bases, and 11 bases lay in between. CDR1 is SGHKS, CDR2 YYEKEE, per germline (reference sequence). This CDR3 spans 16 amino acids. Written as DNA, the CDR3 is TGTGCCAGCAGCTTGGCGGGGTCAGTTAACACCGGGGAGCTGTTTTTT. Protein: CASSLAGSVNTGELFF. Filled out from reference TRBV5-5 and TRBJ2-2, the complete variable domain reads DAGVTQSPTHLIKTRGQQVTLRCSPISGHKSVSWYQQVLGQGPQFIFQYYEKEERGRGNFPDRFSARQFPNYSSELNVNALLLGDSALYLCASSLAGSVNTGELFFGEGSRLTVL.

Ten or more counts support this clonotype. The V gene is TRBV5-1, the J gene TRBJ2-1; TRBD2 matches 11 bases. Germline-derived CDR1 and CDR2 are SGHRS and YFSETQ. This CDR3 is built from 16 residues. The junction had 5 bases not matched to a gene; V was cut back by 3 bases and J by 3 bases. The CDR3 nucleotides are TGCGCCAGCAGCTGGGGTGGGACTAGCGGCTACAATGAGCAGTTCTTC. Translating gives CASSWGGTSGYNEQFF.

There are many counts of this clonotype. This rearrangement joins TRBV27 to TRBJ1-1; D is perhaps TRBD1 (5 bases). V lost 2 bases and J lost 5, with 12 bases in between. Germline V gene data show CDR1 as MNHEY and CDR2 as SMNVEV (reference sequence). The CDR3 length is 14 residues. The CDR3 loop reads CASSLSGTGTEAFF. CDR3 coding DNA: TGTGCCAGCAGTTTAAGCGGGACTGGGACTGAAGCTTTCTTT.

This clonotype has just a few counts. The CDR3 protein is CSANLPGRAYYEQYF. CDR3 in DNA: TGCAGTGCTAACCTCCCCGGCCGGGCTTACTACGAGCAGTACTTC. The J gene is TRBJ2-7, the V gene TRBV20-1; D gene ambiguous. Trimming removed 4 bases at V and 3 bases at J, with 19 bases between. Germline loops: CDR1 DFQATT, CDR2 SNEGSKA (reference sequence). The CDR3 has 15 residues.

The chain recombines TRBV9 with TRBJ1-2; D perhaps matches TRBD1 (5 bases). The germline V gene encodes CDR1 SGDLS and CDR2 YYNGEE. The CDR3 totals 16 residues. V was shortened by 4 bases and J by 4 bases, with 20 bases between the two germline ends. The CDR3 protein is CASSSQGGVRIYGYTF. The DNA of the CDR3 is TGTGCCAGCAGCTCCCAGGGCGGGGTGAGGATCTATGGCTACACCTTC.

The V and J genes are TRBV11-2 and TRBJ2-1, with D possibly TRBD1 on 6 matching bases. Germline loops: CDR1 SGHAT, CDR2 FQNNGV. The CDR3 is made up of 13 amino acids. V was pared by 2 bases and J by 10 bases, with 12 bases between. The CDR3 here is CASSLYVGGEQFF. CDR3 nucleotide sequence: TGTGCCAGCAGCTTATATGTTGGGGGCGAGCAGTTCTTC.

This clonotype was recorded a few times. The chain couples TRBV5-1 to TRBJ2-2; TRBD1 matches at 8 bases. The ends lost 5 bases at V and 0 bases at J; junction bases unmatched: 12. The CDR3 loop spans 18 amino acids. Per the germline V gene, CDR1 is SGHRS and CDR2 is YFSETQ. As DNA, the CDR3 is TGCGCCAGCAGAGACCGGGACAGGCTCCACGCGAACACCGGGGAGCTGTTTTTT. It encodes CASRDRDRLHANTGELFF.

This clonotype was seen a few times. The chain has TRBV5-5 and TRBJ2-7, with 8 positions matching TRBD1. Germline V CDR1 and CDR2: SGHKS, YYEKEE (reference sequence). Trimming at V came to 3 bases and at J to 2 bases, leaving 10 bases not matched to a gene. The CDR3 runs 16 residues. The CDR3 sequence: CASSSDLGTGTYEQYF. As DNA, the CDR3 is TGTGCCAGCAGCTCAGACCTTGGGACAGGAACCTACGAGCAGTACTTC.

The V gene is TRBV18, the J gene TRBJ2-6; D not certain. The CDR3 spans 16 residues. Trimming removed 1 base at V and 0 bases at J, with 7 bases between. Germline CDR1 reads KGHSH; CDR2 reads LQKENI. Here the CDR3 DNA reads TGTGCCAGCTCACCACTTAGCCCCTCTGGGGCCAACGTCCTGACTTTC. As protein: CASSPLSPSGANVLTF.

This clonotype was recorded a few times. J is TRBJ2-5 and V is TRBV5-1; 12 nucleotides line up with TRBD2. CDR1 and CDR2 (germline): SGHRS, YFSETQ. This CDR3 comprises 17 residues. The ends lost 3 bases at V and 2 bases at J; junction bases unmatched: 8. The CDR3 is CASSSWTSGNKQETQYF. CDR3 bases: TGCGCCAGCAGCTCCTGGACTAGCGGGAACAAACAAGAGACCCAGTACTTC.

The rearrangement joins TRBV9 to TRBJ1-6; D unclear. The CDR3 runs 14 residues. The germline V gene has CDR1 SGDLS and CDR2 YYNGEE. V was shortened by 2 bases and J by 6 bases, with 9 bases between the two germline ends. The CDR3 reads CASSVKLSNSPLHF. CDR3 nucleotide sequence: TGTGCCAGCAGCGTCAAGTTGTCTAATTCACCCCTCCACTTT.

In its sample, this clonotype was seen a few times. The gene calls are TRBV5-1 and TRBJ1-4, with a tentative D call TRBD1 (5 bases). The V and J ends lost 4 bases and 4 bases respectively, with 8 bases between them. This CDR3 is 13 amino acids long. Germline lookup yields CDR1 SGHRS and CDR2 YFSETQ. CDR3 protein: CASSRQFNEKLFF. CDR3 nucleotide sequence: TGCGCCAGCAGCCGACAGTTTAATGAAAAACTGTTTTTT.

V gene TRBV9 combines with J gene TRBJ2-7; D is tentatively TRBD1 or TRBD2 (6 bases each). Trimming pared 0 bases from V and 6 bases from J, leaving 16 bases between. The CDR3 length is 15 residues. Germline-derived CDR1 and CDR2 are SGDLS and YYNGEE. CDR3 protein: CASSVEAGHLLEQYF. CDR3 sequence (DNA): TGTGCCAGCAGCGTAGAGGCGGGACACCTTCTCGAGCAGTACTTC.

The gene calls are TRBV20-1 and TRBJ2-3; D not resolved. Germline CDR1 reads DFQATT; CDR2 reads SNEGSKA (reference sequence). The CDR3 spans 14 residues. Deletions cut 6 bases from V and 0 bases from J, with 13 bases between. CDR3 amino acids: CSAFLGSSTDTQYF. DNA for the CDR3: TGCAGTGCCTTCCTGGGGTCTAGCACAGATACGCAGTATTTT.

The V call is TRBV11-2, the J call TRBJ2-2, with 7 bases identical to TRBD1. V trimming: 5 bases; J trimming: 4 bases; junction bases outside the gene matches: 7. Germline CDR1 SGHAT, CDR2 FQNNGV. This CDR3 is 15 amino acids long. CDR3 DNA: TGTGCCAGCAGCCAGACAGGGCCCGGCACCGGGGAGCTGTTTTTT. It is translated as CASSQTGPGTGELFF. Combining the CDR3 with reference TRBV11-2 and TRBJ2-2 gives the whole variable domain EAGVAQSPRYKIIEKRQSVAFWCNPISGHATLYWYQQILGQGPKLLIQFQNNGVVDDSQLPKDRFSAERLKGVDSTLKIQPAKLEDSAVYLCASSQTGPGTGELFFGEGSRLTVL.

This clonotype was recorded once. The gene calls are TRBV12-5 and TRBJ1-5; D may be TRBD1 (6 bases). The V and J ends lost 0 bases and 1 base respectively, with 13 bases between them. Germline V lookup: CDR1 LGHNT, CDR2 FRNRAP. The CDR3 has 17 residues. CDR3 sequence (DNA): TGTGCTAGTGGTTTGGTAACAGGGAGGGGGAGCAATCAGCCCCAGCATTTT. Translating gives CASGLVTGRGSNQPQHF.

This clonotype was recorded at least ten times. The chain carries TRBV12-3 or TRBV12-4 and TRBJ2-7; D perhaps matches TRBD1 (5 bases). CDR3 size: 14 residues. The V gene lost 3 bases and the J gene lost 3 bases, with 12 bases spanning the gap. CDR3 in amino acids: CASSFKGSNYEQYF. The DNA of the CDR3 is TGTGCCAGCAGTTTCAAGGGGTCTAACTACGAGCAGTACTTC.

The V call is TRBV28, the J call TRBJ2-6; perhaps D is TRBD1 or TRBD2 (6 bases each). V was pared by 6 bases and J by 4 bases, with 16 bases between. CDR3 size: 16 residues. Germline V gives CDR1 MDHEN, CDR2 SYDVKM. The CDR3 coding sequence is TGTGCCAGCAGACCTGTCTCGGGGGCCGGGGCCAACGTCCTGACTTTC. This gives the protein CASRPVSGAGANVLTF.

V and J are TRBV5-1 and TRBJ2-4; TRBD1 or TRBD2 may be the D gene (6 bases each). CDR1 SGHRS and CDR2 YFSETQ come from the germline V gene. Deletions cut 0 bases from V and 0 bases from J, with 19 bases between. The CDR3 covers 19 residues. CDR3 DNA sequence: TGCGCCAGCAGCTTGGACCTTGGAGGGGGGCCGGGAGCCAAAAACATTCAGTACTTC. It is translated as CASSLDLGGGPGAKNIQYF.

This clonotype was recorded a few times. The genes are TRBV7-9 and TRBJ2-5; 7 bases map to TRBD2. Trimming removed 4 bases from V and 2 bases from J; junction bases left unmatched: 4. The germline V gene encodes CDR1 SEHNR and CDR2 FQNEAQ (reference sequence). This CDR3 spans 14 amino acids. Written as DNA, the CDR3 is TGTGCCAGCAGCTCCTTTAGCGGGCAAGAGACCCAGTACTTC. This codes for CASSSFSGQETQYF.

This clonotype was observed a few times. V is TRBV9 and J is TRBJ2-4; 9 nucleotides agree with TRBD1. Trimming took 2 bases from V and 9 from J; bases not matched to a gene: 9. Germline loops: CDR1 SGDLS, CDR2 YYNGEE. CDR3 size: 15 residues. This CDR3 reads CASSVETGTGSIQYF. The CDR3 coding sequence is TGTGCCAGCAGCGTCGAGACCGGGACAGGGTCCATTCAGTACTTC.